Listed here are 30 T cell receptor beta chains from one sample, sequenced in a study of somatic mutations in cytotoxic T cells in rheumatoid arthritis (dated 2017 in TCRdb). Libraries were made using the immunoSEQ multiplex PCR assay. The immuneACCESS repertoire file appears here via TCRdb, limited to in-frame rearrangements. These files lack a portion of the clones; in checked studies, under half of the deficit traces to unresolved V genes, and the cause of the others is not known. Here the sample has 20,000 to 25,000 clones; roughly 80% occur a single time. The top ten constitute about 11% of the sample. The source material was CD8+ T cells sorted from blood. These receptors were obtained from an adult with rheumatoid arthritis.

The J gene is TRBJ2-2, the V gene TRBV9; TRBD1 agrees at 10 bases. The CDR3 has 17 residues. J was trimmed by 4 bases and V by 2 bases; bases with no gene match: 8. Germline values: CDR1 SGDLS, CDR2 YYNGEE. The CDR3 DNA follows: TGTGCCAGCAGCGTGAGCCGGGACAGGGGTATCACCGGGGAGCTGTTTTTT. Amino acids: CASSVSRDRGITGELFF.

V is TRBV4-3 and J is TRBJ2-6; TRBD1 agrees at 7 bases. V was clipped by 3 bases and J by 2 bases; unmatched bases: 13. The CDR3 runs to 19 residues. CDR1 LGHNA and CDR2 YSLEER come from the germline V gene. CDR3 sequence: CASSQILRGPLAGANVLTF. CDR3 coding DNA: TGCGCCAGCAGCCAGATTTTAAGGGGGCCTCTAGCTGGGGCCAACGTCCTGACTTTC.

Written as DNA, the CDR3 is TGTGCCAGCAGCTACTCCTACGAGCAGTACTTC. Protein sequence: CASSYSYEQYF. This chain uses TRBV13 with TRBJ2-7; no clear D. This CDR3 has 11 residues. Trimming shortened V by 4 bases and J by 0 bases, and 1 base separated the two germline ends. The germline gives CDR1 PRHDT, CDR2 FYEKMQ (reference sequence). Full variable domain (remainder filled in from reference TRBV13 and TRBJ2-7): AAGVIQSPRHLIKEKRETATLKCYPIPRHDTVYWYQQGPGQDPQFLISFYEKMQSDKGSIPDRFSAQQFSDYHSELNMSSLELGDSALYFCASSYSYEQYFGPGTRLTVT.

Within the sample, this clone is medium-sized. The chain uses TRBV7-9 and TRBJ1-1, with D possibly being TRBD1 (5 bases). From germline, CDR1 is SEHNR and CDR2 FQNEAQ (reference sequence). The CDR3 has 13 residues. V was trimmed by 1 base and J by 7 bases, leaving 10 bases between them. CDR3 region: CASSLVRGGEAFF. DNA for the CDR3: TGTGCCAGCAGCTTAGTAAGGGGTGGTGAAGCTTTCTTT.

This chain connects TRBV6-1 to TRBJ2-3; D is possibly TRBD2 (5 bases). This CDR3 region has 14 residues. Trimming took 6 bases from V and 2 from J, leaving 12 bases between them. Germline V gene data show CDR1 as MNHNS and CDR2 as SASEGT. This CDR3 reads CASSEGPATDTQYF. The CDR3 DNA follows: TGTGCCAGCAGCGAGGGCCCGGCCACAGATACGCAGTATTTT.

V and J are TRBV2 and TRBJ1-3; D perhaps matches TRBD1 (5 bases). The V and J ends lost 0 bases and 0 bases respectively, with 12 bases between them. The CDR3 contains 17 residues. Germline assignment: CDR1 SNHLY and CDR2 FYNNEI. The CDR3 sequence: CASSEAYRPRSGNTIYF. DNA of the CDR3: TGTGCCAGCAGTGAAGCGTACAGGCCTCGCTCTGGAAACACCATATATTTT.

This clone was observed a single time. The V call is TRBV6-1, the J call TRBJ2-2; D is ambiguous. This CDR3 is built from 14 residues. Looked up from germline, CDR1 is MNHNS and CDR2 is SASEGT. V was trimmed by 3 bases and J by 6 bases, leaving 11 bases between them. CDR3 in DNA: TGTGCCAGCAGTGAGACATACTATGCCGGGGAGCTGTTTTTT. It translates to CASSETYYAGELFF.

The chain is built from TRBV4-3 and TRBJ1-6; unclear D gene. CDR1 and CDR2 (germline): LGHNA, YSLEER. The CDR3 consists of 12 residues. V was cut by 1 base and J by 7 bases, with 2 bases left in between. This CDR3 reads CASSQGNSPLHF. For the CDR3, the DNA is TGCGCCAGCAGCCAAGGCAATTCACCCCTCCACTTT.

The genes are TRBV6-4 and TRBJ2-3, with 12 bases identical to TRBD2. Germline loops: CDR1 MRHNA, CDR2 SNTAGT. The trim removed 2 bases at V and 4 bases at J, leaving 4 bases unmatched. The CDR3 length is 16 residues. Written as DNA, the CDR3 is TGTGCCAGCAGTGACGCGACTAGCGGGGGAGCAGATACGCAGTATTTT. Its protein product is CASSDATSGGADTQYF.

The rearrangement uses TRBV4-1 and TRBJ2-7; D possibly uses TRBD1 or TRBD2 (5 bases each). Trimming left V 0 bases short and J 5 bases short, with 20 bases between. The CDR3 is 17 residues long. Per germline, CDR1 MGHRA and CDR2 YSYEKL. The CDR3 loop reads CASSQDLLGDPGDEQYF. The CDR3 nucleotides read TGCGCCAGCAGCCAAGACCTCTTGGGGGACCCTGGCGACGAGCAGTACTTC.

About this clone: The same CDR3 can be traced to other DNA sequences in this sample. The chain uses TRBV15 and TRBJ1-6; D is unclear. Germline CDR1 LNHNV, CDR2 YYDKDF (reference sequence). The V gene lost 0 bases and the J gene lost 7 bases, with 1 base spanning the gap. CDR3 length: 12 residues. For the CDR3, the DNA is TGTGCCACCAGCAGAGAAAATTCACCCCTCCACTTT. Translated: CATSRENSPLHF.

V is TRBV29-1 and J is TRBJ1-1, with D possibly matching TRBD1 (5 bases). The CDR3 runs 13 residues. V lost 8 bases to trimming and J lost 5 bases, with 18 bases between them. CDR1 SQVTM and CDR2 ANQGSEA come from the germline V gene. The CDR3 spells CSTLPEGTTEAFF. The DNA for the CDR3 is TGCAGCACCCTACCCGAGGGGACGACTGAAGCTTTCTTT. Supplemented by reference TRBV29-1 and TRBJ1-1, the full variable domain reads SAVISQKPSRDICQRGTSLTIQCQVDSQVTMMFWYRQQPGQSLTLIATANQGSEATYESGFVIDKFPISRPNLTFSTLTVSNMSPEDSSIYLCSTLPEGTTEAFFGQGTRLTVV.

This chain connects TRBV6-5 to TRBJ2-3; tentative D call: TRBD2 (7 bases). Germline CDR1 MNHEY, CDR2 SVGAGI. V was cut by 4 bases and J by 0 bases, with 14 bases left in between. The CDR3 has 16 amino acids. This CDR3 is CASSSQAGASTDTQYF. DNA of the CDR3: TGTGCCAGCAGTTCCCAGGCGGGGGCTAGCACAGATACGCAGTATTTT.

The chain couples TRBV7-2 to TRBJ1-2, with 7 bases lining up with TRBD1. The CDR3 contains 13 residues. V shed 5 bases and J 2 bases; nucleotides not matched to a gene: 2. The germline CDR1 and CDR2 sequences are SGHTA and FQGNSA. The CDR3 loop reads CASSPGQNYGYTF. CDR3 in DNA: TGTGCCAGCAGCCCGGGACAGAACTATGGCTACACCTTC. Based on the CDR3 plus reference TRBV7-2 and TRBJ1-2, the full variable domain is GAGVSQSPSNKVTEKGKDVELRCDPISGHTALYWYRQSLGQGLEFLIYFQGNSAPDKSGLPSDRFSAERTGGSVSTLTIQRTQQEDSAVYLCASSPGQNYGYTFGSGTRLTVV.

The V gene is TRBV7-9, the J gene TRBJ1-2, with 10 bases fitting TRBD1. V shed 5 bases and J 1 base; nucleotides not matched to a gene: 7. CDR3 size: 16 residues. The germline CDR1 and CDR2 sequences are SEHNR and FQNEAQ (reference sequence). The chain's CDR3 is CASSEGTGEVNYGYTF. The CDR3 nucleotides read TGTGCCAGCAGCGAGGGGACAGGGGAGGTTAACTATGGCTACACCTTC.

The chain links TRBV7-2 to TRBJ2-7, with D possibly TRBD1 on 6 matching bases. Germline CDR1 reads SGHTA; CDR2 reads FQGNSA. CDR3 length equals 13 residues. Trimming removed 6 bases at V and 0 bases at J, with 9 bases between. CDR3 coding DNA: TGTGCCAGCAGTCTGGACAGCTCCTACGAGCAGTACTTC. It encodes CASSLDSSYEQYF.

This sequence joins TRBV7-8 and TRBJ2-1, with no clear D. Germline CDR1 SGHVS, CDR2 FQNEAQ. The CDR3 totals 14 residues. V was shortened by 5 bases and J by 8 bases, with 16 bases between the two germline ends. CDR3 sequence reads: CASSPAWAPDEQFF. DNA for the CDR3: TGTGCCAGCAGCCCAGCCTGGGCCCCTGATGAGCAGTTCTTC.

The chain recombines TRBV7-9 with TRBJ1-5; tentatively, D is TRBD1 (6 bases). Germline CDR1 and CDR2: SEHNR and FQNEAQ (reference sequence). This CDR3 contains 15 residues. Between the trimmed V and J ends, which lost 5 bases and 1 base, there was a span of 12 bases. The CDR3 DNA sequence: TGTGCCAGCAGCCGGGCGGGGGCGAGCAATCAGCCCCAGCATTTT. As protein: CASSRAGASNQPQHF. Combining the CDR3 with reference TRBV7-9 and TRBJ1-5 gives the whole variable domain DTGVSQNPRHKITKRGQNVTFRCDPISEHNRLYWYRQTLGQGPEFLTYFQNEAQLEKSRLLSDRFSAERPKGSFSTLEIQRTEQGDSAMYLCASSRAGASNQPQHFGDGTRLSIL.

The count of this clone is one. The chain employs TRBV14 and TRBJ2-5; D is unclear. V lost 3 bases to trimming and J lost 5 bases, with 16 bases between them. The CDR3 is 15 residues long. Germline assignment: CDR1 SGHDN and CDR2 FVKESK. The CDR3 region is CASSHLIGRRETQYF. CDR3 bases: TGTGCCAGCAGCCATCTTATCGGGCGCCGGGAGACCCAGTACTTC.

The J gene is TRBJ2-1, the V gene TRBV7-8; perhaps TRBD2 as D (6 bases). Trimming took off 5 bases at V and 6 bases at J, with 14 bases between the two ends. The CDR3 has 14 residues. Looked up from germline, CDR1 is SGHVS and CDR2 is FQNEAQ. The CDR3 DNA follows: TGTGCCAGCAGCAACCGGGACTCCCCCAATGAGCAGTTCTTC. Translated, it gives CASSNRDSPNEQFF.

This rearrangement joins TRBV4-3 to TRBJ2-7; maybe TRBD2 (5 bases). The CDR3 runs to 15 residues. V shed 0 bases and J shed 2 bases, with 11 bases lying between them. CDR1 is LGHNA and CDR2 is YSLEER in the germline V gene. CDR3 coding DNA: TGCGCCAGCAGCCAAGAGATTGGAGGAGCCTACGAGCAGTACTTC. The encoded protein is CASSQEIGGAYEQYF.

V is TRBV4-3 and J is TRBJ2-2, with TRBD2 matching 8 bases. The V and J ends lost 0 bases and 5 bases, in that order; junction bases with no gene match: 8. The CDR3 is 17 amino acids. The germline V gene has CDR1 LGHNA and CDR2 YSLEER. This chain's CDR3 is CASSQELPGGSTGELFF. CDR3 coding DNA: TGCGCCAGCAGCCAAGAACTTCCGGGGGGGTCGACCGGGGAGCTGTTTTTT.

The J gene is TRBJ1-1, the V gene TRBV27; D is ambiguous. The CDR3 runs 16 residues. The V gene's germline CDR1 is MNHEY and CDR2 SMNVEV (reference sequence). Trimming pared 3 bases from V and 4 bases from J, leaving 18 bases between. This CDR3 is CASSLLGFESVTEAFF. In DNA form, the CDR3 reads TGTGCCAGCAGTTTGCTCGGGTTCGAATCGGTCACTGAAGCTTTCTTT.

The chain combines TRBV9 with TRBJ2-1, with TRBD2 matching 7 bases. There are 17 residues in the CDR3. Germline V CDR1 and CDR2: SGDLS, YYNGEE. V shed 0 bases and J 9 bases; nucleotides not matched to a gene: 15. CDR3 protein: CASSVVERDGPGGEQFF. The CDR3 DNA follows: TGTGCCAGCAGCGTAGTGGAGCGGGATGGGCCGGGCGGTGAGCAGTTCTTC.

This sequence joins TRBV6-6 and TRBJ2-7; maybe TRBD1 (5 bases). V gave up 7 bases and J gave up 0 bases, with 16 bases separating them. Germline lookup yields CDR1 MNHNY and CDR2 SVGAGI (reference sequence). The CDR3 is made up of 15 amino acids. As DNA, the CDR3 is TGTGCCAGCACTGTGACAGACACGGGCTCCTACGAGCAGTACTTC. The encoded protein is CASTVTDTGSYEQYF.

The chain uses TRBV7-2 and TRBJ2-3; D uncertain. The CDR3 spans 18 residues. The germline V gene encodes CDR1 SGHTA and CDR2 FQGNSA. V lost 4 bases and J lost 0, with 20 bases in between. The CDR3 bases are TGTGCCAGCAGCTCCCCTAGGTTACGGGTGGAAAGCACAGATACGCAGTATTTT. Encoded protein: CASSSPRLRVESTDTQYF.

The genes are TRBV30 and TRBJ2-7; D perhaps matches TRBD2 (5 bases). The CDR3 has 13 residues. V gave up 2 bases and J gave up 1 base, with 9 bases separating them. Germline CDR1 GTSNPN, CDR2 SVGIG (reference sequence). The CDR3 sequence: CAWSSGESYEQYF. DNA for the CDR3: TGTGCCTGGAGTAGCGGAGAATCCTACGAGCAGTACTTC.

The V and J genes are TRBV6-5 and TRBJ2-2; 11 bases match TRBD2. CDR3 size: 15 residues. Germline V gene data show CDR1 as MNHEY and CDR2 as SVGAGI. With 7 bases clipped from V and 6 bases from J, the junction kept 7 bases outside the gene matches. The CDR3 protein is CASIPGLAASGELFF. The CDR3 nucleotides are TGTGCCAGCATCCCGGGACTAGCGGCCTCCGGGGAGCTGTTTTTT.

This chain connects TRBV27 to TRBJ2-3, with 8 bases that match TRBD2. Per germline, CDR1 MNHEY and CDR2 SMNVEV (reference sequence). The CDR3 has 14 amino acids. J lost 1 base, V lost 6 bases, and 3 bases had no gene match. The CDR3 region has the DNA TGTGCCAGCAGAATACTAGCGGGCACAGATACGCAGTATTTT. Translation: CASRILAGTDTQYF.

The chain links TRBV2 to TRBJ2-5; no reliable D call. CDR1 and CDR2 (germline): SNHLY, FYNNEI. The ends were cut back, 1 base at V and 4 bases at J, with 7 bases in the middle. CDR3 length: 13 residues. The DNA for the CDR3 is TGTGCCAGCAGTGAAGTCGGCCGAGAGACCCAGTACTTC. Translated: CASSEVGRETQYF.